The 15 T cell receptor beta chains given below trace back to one sample, sequenced in a study of blood T cell repertoires in COVID-19. Profiling relied on immunoSEQ multiplex PCR, and the TCRdb table lists in-frame clones only, not all of them. The sample holds a few hundred thousand clones; 70% to 90% are singletons and the top ten take roughly 4%. The sequencing sample was made of PBMCs or T cells enriched from blood (not recorded which). The receptors shown here come from a woman in her twenties or thirties who had recovered from COVID-19.

The chain uses TRBV2 and TRBJ1-2, with D possibly matching TRBD1 (5 bases). Germline assignment: CDR1 SNHLY and CDR2 FYNNEI. V lost 4 bases and J 4 bases, leaving 13 bases between the germline ends. The CDR3 consists of 14 residues. The DNA of the CDR3 is TGTGCCAGCAGTGGCGCGGAGGGGCGCTATGGCTACACCTTC. Protein product: CASSGAEGRYGYTF.

Details on this clone: The sample has other DNA sequences that encode this CDR3 too. The chain recombines TRBV12-3 or TRBV12-4 with TRBJ2-1; the D gene is possibly TRBD2 (5 bases). The CDR3 consists of 13 residues. Trimming removed 1 base at V and 7 bases at J, with 8 bases between. The CDR3 nucleotides are TGTGCCAGCAGTTTAGGGACTGGTAATGAGCAGTTCTTC. It is translated as CASSLGTGNEQFF.

The chain recombines TRBV6-5 with TRBJ1-4; 11 bases map to TRBD1. Germline assignment: CDR1 MNHEY and CDR2 SVGAGI. The CDR3 sequence is 14 residues long. The V segment lost 7 bases and the J segment 6 bases; nucleotides outside the gene matches: 4. The CDR3 DNA reads TGTGCCAGCAACCAGGACAGGGGGCATGAAAAACTGTTTTTT. Amino acid sequence: CASNQDRGHEKLFF.

The chain is built from TRBV19 and TRBJ1-6, with D maybe TRBD1 (6 bases). Trimming took 3 bases from V and 5 from J, leaving 14 bases between them. The CDR3 sequence is 16 residues long. From germline, CDR1 is LNHDA and CDR2 SQIVND (reference sequence). The CDR3 region is CASSMLQGPHNSPLHF. The CDR3 DNA follows: TGTGCCAGTAGTATGCTACAGGGTCCCCATAATTCACCCCTCCACTTT.

In this sample, this clone turned up once. The chain recombines TRBV27 with TRBJ2-7; possibly TRBD1 for D (7 bases). The CDR3 is made up of 15 amino acids. CDR1 is MNHEY, CDR2 SMNVEV, per germline (reference sequence). V lost 8 bases and J 4 bases, leaving 21 bases between the germline ends. This CDR3 reads CASQIRWRGPYEQYF. CDR3 in DNA: TGTGCCAGCCAAATCCGTTGGAGGGGGCCATACGAGCAGTACTTC.

This chain connects TRBV19 to TRBJ2-1; TRBD2 agrees at 9 bases. CDR1 is LNHDA, CDR2 SQIVND, per germline (reference sequence). Trimming took 7 bases from V and 4 from J; bases not matched to a gene: 17. The CDR3 is 18 residues long. The CDR3 DNA reads TGTGCCAGTACCTACGACCCTGGGGCTAGCGGGGAATACAATGAGCAGTTCTTC. Its protein product is CASTYDPGASGEYNEQFF.

The chain uses TRBV6-1 and TRBJ1-1; D is ambiguous. Trimming took off 1 base at V and 3 bases at J, with 12 bases between the two ends. CDR1 and CDR2 from the germline V gene are MNHNS and SASEGT. The CDR3 is 15 amino acids. CDR3 sequence: CASSEELAAYTEAFF. CDR3 sequence (DNA): TGTGCCAGCAGTGAAGAACTGGCGGCCTACACTGAAGCTTTCTTT.

The CDR3 here is CSATGARTGLVLRNEQFF. CDR3 nucleotide sequence: TGCAGCGCCACCGGGGCCAGAACGGGACTAGTGTTACGGAATGAGCAGTTCTTC. V and J are TRBV29-1 and TRBJ2-1; 8 bases map to TRBD2. J gave up 7 bases and V 7 bases, and 24 bases lay outside the gene matches. This CDR3 has 18 amino acids. Per germline, CDR1 SQVTM and CDR2 ANQGSEA.

This chain connects TRBV4-1 to TRBJ2-1; 9 nucleotides agree with TRBD1. CDR1 MGHRA and CDR2 YSYEKL come from the germline V gene. CDR3 length equals 16 residues. Trimming removed 1 base from V and 2 bases from J; junction bases left unmatched: 3. The CDR3 nucleotides read TGCGCCAGCAGCCAAGTCGACAGGGGGGCCTACAATGAGCAGTTCTTC. Its translation is CASSQVDRGAYNEQFF.

The V gene is TRBV6-6, the J gene TRBJ1-2; a weak D match, TRBD1 (5 bases). Germline V lookup: CDR1 MNHNY, CDR2 SVGAGI (reference sequence). The length of the CDR3 is 15 residues. Trimming pared 5 bases from V and 4 bases from J, leaving 17 bases between. CDR3 in DNA: TGTGCCAGCAGTGCAACAGGAGCCCCCCTCTATGGCTACACCTTC. It encodes CASSATGAPLYGYTF.

The chain carries TRBV5-1 and TRBJ1-4; a possible D gene is TRBD1 (5 bases). The CDR3 spans 14 residues. CDR1 SGHRS and CDR2 YFSETQ come from the germline V gene. With 0 bases removed from V and 8 bases from J, the gap between germline ends came to 11 bases. CDR3 in amino acids: CASSLEGLGEKLFF. The CDR3 DNA sequence: TGCGCCAGCAGCTTGGAGGGGTTGGGGGAAAAACTGTTTTTT.

DNA of the CDR3: TGTGCCAGCAGCCAATTTTTCGGGGGGACCTGGGACACCTCTGGAAACACCATATATTTT. It encodes CASSQFFGGTWDTSGNTIYF. The chain employs TRBV14 and TRBJ1-3, with a weak D call TRBD1 (6 bases). V was pared by 2 bases and J by 0 bases, with 23 bases between. Germline V CDR1 and CDR2: SGHDN, FVKESK. This CDR3 has 20 amino acids.

The chain employs TRBV6-1 and TRBJ2-1; D perhaps matches TRBD1 (5 bases). Germline CDR1 reads MNHNS; CDR2 reads SASEGT. The CDR3 loop spans 16 amino acids. V lost 4 bases, J lost 6 bases, and 19 bases lay in between. The CDR3 spells CASSGRGPRLGNEQFF. The CDR3 region has the DNA TGTGCCAGCAGTGGAAGGGGTCCCAGGCTCGGCAATGAGCAGTTCTTC.

V and J are TRBV6-1 and TRBJ2-1, with 7 bases identical to TRBD1. This CDR3 is built from 15 residues. In germline, CDR1 is MNHNS, CDR2 SASEGT. V dropped 1 base and J dropped 3; count of bases not matched to a gene: 3. This CDR3 is CASSEGQGHYNEQFF. CDR3 in DNA: TGTGCCAGCAGTGAAGGACAGGGACACTACAATGAGCAGTTCTTC.

The chain employs TRBV5-1 and TRBJ1-1, with a possible D match to TRBD1 (6 bases). V lost 2 bases to trimming and J lost 6 bases, with 14 bases between them. The CDR3 length is 14 residues. In germline, CDR1 is SGHRS, CDR2 YFSETQ. The CDR3 DNA reads as TGCGCCAGCAGCTTACAGGGCCTGGGGGCTGAAGCTTTCTTT. This gives the protein CASSLQGLGAEAFF.